This entry describes one T cell receptor beta chain. Its antigen is currently unknown. The assay was immunoSEQ multiplex PCR, and TCRdb's table has in-frame clones only and misses some. This sample has roughly 120,000 clones, with about 85% found just once. These data belong to a study of T cell responses to AZD1222 COVID-19 vaccine. The CDR3 is 14 amino acids. The V and J ends lost 0 bases and 9 bases respectively, with 15 bases between them. General study findings and limits: Elevations in Spike-specific TCR breadth and depth followed administration of two AZD1222 doses.

The clonotype originates from an adult who received the AZD1222 COVID-19 vaccine. This chain connects TRBV5-7 to TRBJ1-2; no firm D call. TRBV5-7 is labeled an ORF, and its function is uncertain. Sequenced here: peripheral blood, sampled 28 days after the second AZD1222 dose. CDR3 sequence: CASSLEAGLWSYTF. The CDR3 coding sequence is TGTGCCAGCAGCTTGGAGGCCGGCCTATGGAGCTACACCTTC.